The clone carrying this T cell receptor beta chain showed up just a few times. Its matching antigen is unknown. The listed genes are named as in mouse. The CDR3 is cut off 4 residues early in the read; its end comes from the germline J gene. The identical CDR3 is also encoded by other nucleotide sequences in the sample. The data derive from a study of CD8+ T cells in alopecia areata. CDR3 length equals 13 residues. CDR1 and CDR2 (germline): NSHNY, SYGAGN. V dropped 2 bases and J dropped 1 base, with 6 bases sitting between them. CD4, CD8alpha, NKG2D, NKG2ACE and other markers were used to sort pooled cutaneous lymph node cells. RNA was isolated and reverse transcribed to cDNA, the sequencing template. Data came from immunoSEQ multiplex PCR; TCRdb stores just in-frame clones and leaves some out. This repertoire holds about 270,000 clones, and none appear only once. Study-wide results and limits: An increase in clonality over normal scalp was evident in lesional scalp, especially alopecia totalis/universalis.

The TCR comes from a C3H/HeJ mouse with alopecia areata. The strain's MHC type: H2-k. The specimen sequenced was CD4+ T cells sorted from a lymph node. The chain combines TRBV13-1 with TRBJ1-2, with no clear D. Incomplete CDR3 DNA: TGTGCCAGCAGTGAGGTTGGAAACTCC. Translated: CASSEVGNS. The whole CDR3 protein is CASSEVGNSDYTF.